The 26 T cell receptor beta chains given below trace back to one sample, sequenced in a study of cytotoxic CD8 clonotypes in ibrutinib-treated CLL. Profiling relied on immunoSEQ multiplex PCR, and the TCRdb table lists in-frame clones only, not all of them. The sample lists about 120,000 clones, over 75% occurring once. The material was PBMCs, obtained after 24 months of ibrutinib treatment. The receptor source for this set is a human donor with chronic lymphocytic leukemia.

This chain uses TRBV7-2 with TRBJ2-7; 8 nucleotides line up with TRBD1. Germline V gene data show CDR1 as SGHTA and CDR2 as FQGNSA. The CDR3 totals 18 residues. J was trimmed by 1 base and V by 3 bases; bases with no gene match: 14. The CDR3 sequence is CASSFVSGGASFSYEQYF. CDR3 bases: TGTGCCAGCAGCTTCGTTTCAGGGGGCGCGTCCTTTTCCTACGAGCAGTACTTC.

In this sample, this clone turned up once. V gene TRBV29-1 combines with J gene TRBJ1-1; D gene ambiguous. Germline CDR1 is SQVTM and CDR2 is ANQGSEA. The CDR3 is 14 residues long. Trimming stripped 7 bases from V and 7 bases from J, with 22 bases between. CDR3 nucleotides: TGCAGCGCTAACGCCGTCAGGTTGTACAGTGAAGCTTTCTTT. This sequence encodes CSANAVRLYSEAFF.

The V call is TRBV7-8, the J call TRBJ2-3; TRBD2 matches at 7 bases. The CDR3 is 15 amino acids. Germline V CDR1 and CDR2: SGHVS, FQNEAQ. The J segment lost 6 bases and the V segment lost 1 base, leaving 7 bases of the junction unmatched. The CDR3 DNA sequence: TGTGCCAGCAGCTTAGTCCGCGGGAGAGGGGATACGCAGTATTTT. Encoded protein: CASSLVRGRGDTQYF.

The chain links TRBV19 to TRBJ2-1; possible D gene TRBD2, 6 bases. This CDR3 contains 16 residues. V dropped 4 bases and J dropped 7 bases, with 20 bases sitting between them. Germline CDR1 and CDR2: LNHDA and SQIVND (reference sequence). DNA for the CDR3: TGTGCCAGTAGTAACCCCCTGGAGGGAGTAAGAAATGAGCAGTTCTTC. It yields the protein CASSNPLEGVRNEQFF.

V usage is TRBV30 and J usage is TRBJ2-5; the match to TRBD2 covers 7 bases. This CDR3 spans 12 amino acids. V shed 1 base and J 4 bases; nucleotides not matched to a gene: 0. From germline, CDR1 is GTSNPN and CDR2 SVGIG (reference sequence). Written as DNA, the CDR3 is TGTGCCTGGAGTGGGGGGGGAGAGACCCAGTACTTC. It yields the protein CAWSGGGETQYF. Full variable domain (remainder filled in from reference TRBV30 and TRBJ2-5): SQTIHQWPATLVQPVGSPLSLECTVEGTSNPNLYWYRQAAGRGLQLLFYSVGIGQISSEVPQNLSASRPQDRQFILSSKKLLLSDSGFYLCAWSGGGETQYFGPGTRLLVL.

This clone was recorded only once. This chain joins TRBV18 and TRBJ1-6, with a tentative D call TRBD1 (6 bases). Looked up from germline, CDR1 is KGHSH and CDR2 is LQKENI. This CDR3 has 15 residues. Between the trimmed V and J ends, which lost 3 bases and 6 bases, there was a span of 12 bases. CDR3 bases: TGTGCCAGCTCACCCGTCGGGGACATTAATTCACCCCTCCACTTT. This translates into CASSPVGDINSPLHF.

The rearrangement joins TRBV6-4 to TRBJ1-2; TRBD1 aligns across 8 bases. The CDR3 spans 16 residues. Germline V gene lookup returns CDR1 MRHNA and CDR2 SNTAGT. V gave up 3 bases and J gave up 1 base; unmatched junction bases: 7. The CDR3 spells CASSERDRLSNYGYTF. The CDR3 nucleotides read TGTGCCAGCAGTGAAAGGGACAGGTTAAGTAACTATGGCTACACCTTC.

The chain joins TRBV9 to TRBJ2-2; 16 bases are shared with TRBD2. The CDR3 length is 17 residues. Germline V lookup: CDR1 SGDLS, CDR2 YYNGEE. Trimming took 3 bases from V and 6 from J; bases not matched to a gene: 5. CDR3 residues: CASSAGTSGGAAGELFF. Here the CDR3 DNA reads TGTGCCAGCAGCGCCGGGACTAGCGGGGGGGCCGCCGGGGAGCTGTTTTTT.

The CDR3 sequence is CASRSDRGSVNEQFF. CDR3 DNA: TGTGCCAGCAGGTCGGACAGGGGAAGCGTTAATGAGCAGTTCTTC. The chain is built from TRBV2 and TRBJ2-1, with TRBD1 matching over 9 bases. Germline V gene data show CDR1 as SNHLY and CDR2 as FYNNEI. Trimming at V came to 6 bases and at J to 7 bases, leaving 10 bases not matched to a gene. The CDR3 is 15 residues long.

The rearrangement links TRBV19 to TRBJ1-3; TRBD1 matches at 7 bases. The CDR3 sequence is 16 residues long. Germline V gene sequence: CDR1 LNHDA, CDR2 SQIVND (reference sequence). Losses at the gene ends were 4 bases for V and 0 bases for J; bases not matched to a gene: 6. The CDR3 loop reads CASSTWTGLSGNTIYF. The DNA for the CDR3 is TGTGCCAGTAGTACCTGGACAGGCCTCTCTGGAAACACCATATATTTT.

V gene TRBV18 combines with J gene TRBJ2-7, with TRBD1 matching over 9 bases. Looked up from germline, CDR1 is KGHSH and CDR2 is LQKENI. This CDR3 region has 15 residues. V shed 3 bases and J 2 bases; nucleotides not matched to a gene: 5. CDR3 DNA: TGTGCCAGCTCACCCGGGACAGGGAATCCCTACGAGCAGTACTTC. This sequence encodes CASSPGTGNPYEQYF.

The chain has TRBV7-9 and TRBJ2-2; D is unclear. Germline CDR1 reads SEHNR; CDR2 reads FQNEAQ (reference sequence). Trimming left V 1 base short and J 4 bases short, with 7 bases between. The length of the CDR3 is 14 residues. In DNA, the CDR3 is TGTGCCAGCAGCTTAGTGGCGGCCACCGGGGAGCTGTTTTTT. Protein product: CASSLVAATGELFF. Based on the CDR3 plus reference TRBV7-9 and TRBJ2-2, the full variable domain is DTGVSQNPRHKITKRGQNVTFRCDPISEHNRLYWYRQTLGQGPEFLTYFQNEAQLEKSRLLSDRFSAERPKGSFSTLEIQRTEQGDSAMYLCASSLVAATGELFFGEGSRLTVL.

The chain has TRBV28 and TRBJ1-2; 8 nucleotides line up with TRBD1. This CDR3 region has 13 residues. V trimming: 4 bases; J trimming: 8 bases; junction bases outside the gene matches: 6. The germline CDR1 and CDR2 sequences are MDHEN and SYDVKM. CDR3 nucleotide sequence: TGTGCCAGCAGTTCCCAGGGGGCGCAGGGCTACACCTTC. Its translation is CASSSQGAQGYTF.

CDR3 region: CASSKGGTGELFF. The CDR3 DNA reads TGTGCCAGCAGCAAAGGGGGCACCGGGGAGCTGTTTTTT. The chain uses TRBV5-4 and TRBJ2-2; possibly TRBD1 for D (6 bases). V lost 4 bases, J lost 4 bases, and 8 bases lay in between. The CDR3 consists of 13 residues. Germline lookup yields CDR1 SGHNT and CDR2 YYREEE (reference sequence).

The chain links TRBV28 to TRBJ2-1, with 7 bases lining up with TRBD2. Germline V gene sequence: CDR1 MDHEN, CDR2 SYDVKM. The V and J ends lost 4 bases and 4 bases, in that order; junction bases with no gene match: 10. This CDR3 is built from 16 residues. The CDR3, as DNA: TGTGCCAGCAGTTCCTCTCTAGCGGCGACTTACAATGAGCAGTTCTTC. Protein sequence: CASSSSLAATYNEQFF.

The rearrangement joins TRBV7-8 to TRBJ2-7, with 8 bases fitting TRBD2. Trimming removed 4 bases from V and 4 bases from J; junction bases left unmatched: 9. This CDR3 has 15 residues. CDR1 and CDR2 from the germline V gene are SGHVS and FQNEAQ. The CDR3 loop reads CASSSGSGRVYEQYF. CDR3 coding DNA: TGTGCCAGCAGCTCCGGGAGCGGGAGAGTATACGAGCAGTACTTC.

CDR3 in DNA: TGTGCTAGTGGCCAACAGGGGTGGAATGAGCAGTTCTTC. Protein product: CASGQQGWNEQFF. V usage is TRBV12-5 and J usage is TRBJ2-1; TRBD1 agrees at 7 bases. The CDR3 runs 13 residues. The germline gives CDR1 LGHNT, CDR2 FRNRAP. Germline trimming cut 6 bases from V and 7 bases from J; bases unmatched to any gene: 6.

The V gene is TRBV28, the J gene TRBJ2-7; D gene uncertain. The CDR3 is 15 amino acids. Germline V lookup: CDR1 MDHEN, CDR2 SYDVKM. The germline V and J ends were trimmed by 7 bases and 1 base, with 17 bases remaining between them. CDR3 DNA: TGTGCCAGCACCCGGACCCCTCTGAATTCCTACGAGCAGTACTTC. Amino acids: CASTRTPLNSYEQYF.

CDR3 coding DNA: TGCGCCAGCAGCCACTCGGGGGGGCTAAATGAGCAGTTCTTC. Residues: CASSHSGGLNEQFF. The chain employs TRBV5-1 and TRBJ2-1; TRBD2 agrees at 8 bases. The CDR3 contains 14 residues. Germline V gives CDR1 SGHRS, CDR2 YFSETQ. V lost 4 bases and J lost 7; bases outside the gene matches: 7. Looking up the rest from reference TRBV5-1 and TRBJ2-1 gives the full variable domain: KAGVTQTPRYLIKTRGQQVTLSCSPISGHRSVSWYQQTPGQGLQFLFEYFSETQRNKGNFPGRFSGRQFSNSRSEMNVSTLELGDSALYLCASSHSGGLNEQFFGPGTRLTVL.

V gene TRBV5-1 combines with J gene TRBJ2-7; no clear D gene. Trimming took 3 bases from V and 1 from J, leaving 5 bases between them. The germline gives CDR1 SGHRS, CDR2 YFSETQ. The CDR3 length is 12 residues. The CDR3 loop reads CASSSNSYEQYF. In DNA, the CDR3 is TGCGCCAGCAGCTCGAATTCCTACGAGCAGTACTTC.

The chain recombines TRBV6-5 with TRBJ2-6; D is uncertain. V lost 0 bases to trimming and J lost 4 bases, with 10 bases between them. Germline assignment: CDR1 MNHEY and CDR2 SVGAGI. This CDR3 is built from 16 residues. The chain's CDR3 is CASSYSAQKGANVLTF. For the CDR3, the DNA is TGTGCCAGCAGTTACTCGGCCCAAAAGGGGGCCAACGTCCTGACTTTC.

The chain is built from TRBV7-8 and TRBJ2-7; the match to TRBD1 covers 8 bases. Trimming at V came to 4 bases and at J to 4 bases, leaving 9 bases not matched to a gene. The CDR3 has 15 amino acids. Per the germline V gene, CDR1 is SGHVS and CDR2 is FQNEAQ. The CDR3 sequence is CASSSRPGQAYEQYF. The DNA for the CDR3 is TGTGCCAGCAGCTCCCGACCGGGACAGGCGTACGAGCAGTACTTC.

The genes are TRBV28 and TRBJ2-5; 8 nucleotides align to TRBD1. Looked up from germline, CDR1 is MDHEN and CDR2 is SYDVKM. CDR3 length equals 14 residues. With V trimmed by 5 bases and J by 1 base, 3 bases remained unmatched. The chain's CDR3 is CASSPTGAQETQYF. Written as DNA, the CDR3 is TGTGCCAGCAGTCCGACAGGGGCCCAAGAGACCCAGTACTTC.

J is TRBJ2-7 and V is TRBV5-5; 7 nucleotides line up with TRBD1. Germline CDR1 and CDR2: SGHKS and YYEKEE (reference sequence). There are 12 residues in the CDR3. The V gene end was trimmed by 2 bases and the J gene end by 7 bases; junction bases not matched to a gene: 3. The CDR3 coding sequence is TGTGCCAGCAGCTTAACAGGGGTTGAGCAGTACTTC. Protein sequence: CASSLTGVEQYF.

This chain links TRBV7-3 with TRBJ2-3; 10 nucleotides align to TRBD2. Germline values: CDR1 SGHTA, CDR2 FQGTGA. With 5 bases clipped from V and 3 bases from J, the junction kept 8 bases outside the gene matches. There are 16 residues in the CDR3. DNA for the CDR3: TGTGCCAGCAGCCCCCGAGCGGGAGGGAAAACAGATACGCAGTATTTT. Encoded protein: CASSPRAGGKTDTQYF.

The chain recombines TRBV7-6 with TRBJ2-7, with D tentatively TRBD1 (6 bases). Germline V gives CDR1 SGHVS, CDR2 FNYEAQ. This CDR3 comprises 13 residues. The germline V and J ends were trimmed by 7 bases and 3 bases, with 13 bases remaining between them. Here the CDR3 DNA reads TGTGCCAGCACCTCCGGACAGTTCTACGAGCAGTACTTC. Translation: CASTSGQFYEQYF. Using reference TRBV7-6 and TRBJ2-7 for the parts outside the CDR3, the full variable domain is GAGVSQSPRYKVTKRGQDVALRCDPISGHVSLYWYRQALGQGPEFLTYFNYEAQQDKSGLPNDRFSAERPEGSISTLTIQRTEQRDSAMYRCASTSGQFYEQYFGPGTRLTVT.